Listed here are 3 T cell receptor beta chains from one sample, sequenced in a study of graft-versus-host responses after intestinal transplantation. Data came from immunoSEQ multiplex PCR; TCRdb stores just in-frame clones and leaves some out. The data contain nearly 110,000 clones, approximately 90% of them singletons. These receptors are not linked to any known antigen. Specimen: unstimulated CD4+ T cells sorted from spleen or lymph node cells, collected before transplant. The source is a human donor who was the organ donor for an intestinal transplant.

This clone was seen more than once but under ten times. The chain carries TRBV19 and TRBJ2-7, with D perhaps matching TRBD2 (5 bases). The V end was cut by 6 bases, the J end by 0 bases, with 9 bases between. From germline, CDR1 is LNHDA and CDR2 SQIVND (reference sequence). The CDR3 runs to 13 residues. In nucleotides, the CDR3 is TGTGCCAGTAGAGAGGGCTACTCCTACGAGCAGTACTTC. It translates to CASREGYSYEQYF.

The chain is built from TRBV10-3 and TRBJ2-7; 11 bases agree with TRBD2. This CDR3 comprises 16 residues. Germline-derived CDR1 and CDR2 are ENHRY and SYGVKD. J gave up 4 bases and V 2 bases, and 7 bases lay outside the gene matches. The DNA for the CDR3 is TGTGCCATCAGTGAGAGTAGCGGGAGGGCAAAGTACGAGCAGTACTTC. The encoded protein is CAISESSGRAKYEQYF.

V and J are TRBV11-3 and TRBJ2-5; D may correspond to TRBD1 or TRBD2 (6 bases each). Trimming left V 8 bases short and J 5 bases short, with 15 bases between. CDR1 is SGHNT and CDR2 is YENEEA in the germline V gene. The CDR3 is made up of 13 amino acids. The DNA of the CDR3 is TGTGCCAGCTCCGGGGGCTTAGGGGAGACCCAGTACTTC. Translation gives CASSGGLGETQYF.